This is a list of T cell receptor beta chains from one sample in a study of T cell changes during pregnancy in multiple sclerosis. Libraries were prepared by immunoSEQ multiplex PCR; TCRdb keeps only in-frame clonotypes and omits some of them. This table has 33,000 or so clones, 89% appearing once. The input for sequencing was CD8+ T cells from peripheral blood mononuclear cells, taken in the second trimester of pregnancy. The receptors were gathered from a female donor with multiple sclerosis, enrolled in a pregnancy study. The conserved cysteine and the conserved F or W are not part of the CDR3 here.

TRBV6-5,12,TRBJ1-6,ASSRTGENSPLH
TRBV6-4,11,TRBJ2-3,ASSARETDTQY
TRBV5-8,11,TRBJ2-7,ASSWDSSYEQY
TRBV4-2,13,TRBJ2-7,ASSQDRGGSYEQY
TRBV2,13,TRBJ2-1,ASSVGLADNNEQF
TRBV7-9,12,TRBJ1-1,ASSSRTENTEAF
TRBV4-3,13,TRBJ2-7,ASSQDPGGPYEQY
TRBV9,14,TRBJ2-3,ASSPDGGGDTDTQY
TRBV5-6,13,TRBJ2-1,ASSLVGTEYNEQF
TRBV10-3,10,TRBJ2-1,AISEGRGEQF
TRBV6-1,11,TRBJ2-1,ASHGTGYNEQF
TRBV5-5,10,TRBJ1-2,ASPDRGNGYT
TRBV4-3,13,TRBJ2-1,ASSQGQGISWEQF
TRBV4-3,14,TRBJ2-1,ASSQVGAGTYNEQF
TRBV28,10,TRBJ2-7,ASSSFSYEQY
TRBV25-1,14,TRBJ2-3,ASSETGSGVTDTQY
TRBV4-3,14,TRBJ2-7,ASSQDEGGSSYEQY
TRBV18,15,TRBJ2-7,ASSRTEGQATPYEQY
TRBV11-2,12,TRBJ2-5,ASRSTNPQETQY
TRBV7-3,12,TRBJ2-1,ASSLGTSGDEQF
TRBV4-3,13,TRBJ1-2,ASSHYKSGPDGYT
TRBV4-2,12,TRBJ2-1,ASSQSSGYNEQF
TRBV6-6,13,TRBJ2-3,ASSRTSLNTDTQY
TRBV4-3,13,TRBJ2-1,ASSQTLAEYNEQF
TRBV4-1,14,TRBJ1-1,ASSQDPGVSNTEAF
TRBV10-3,13,TRBJ1-5,AISGETASNQPQH
TRBV15,12,TRBJ2-3,ATSGVLATDTQY
TRBV7-2,12,TRBJ2-7,ASSLEGGGYEQY
TRBV2,16,TRBJ2-1,ASSQLAGASWPYNEQF
TRBV28,11,TRBJ2-7,ASSSTPVGEQY
TRBV2,12,TRBJ2-7,ASSDGREAPEQY
TRBV27,12,TRBJ1-4,ASSFEGHGEKLF
TRBV10-3,12,TRBJ2-7,AISPGQGSYEQY